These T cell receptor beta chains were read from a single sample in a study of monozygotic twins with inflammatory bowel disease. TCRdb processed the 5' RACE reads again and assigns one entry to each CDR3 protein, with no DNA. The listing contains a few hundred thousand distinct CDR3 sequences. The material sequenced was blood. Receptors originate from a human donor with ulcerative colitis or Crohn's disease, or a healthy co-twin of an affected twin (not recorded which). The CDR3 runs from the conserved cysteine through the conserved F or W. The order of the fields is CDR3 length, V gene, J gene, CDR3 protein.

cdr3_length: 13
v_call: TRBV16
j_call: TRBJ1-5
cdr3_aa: CASSQRPNQPQHF

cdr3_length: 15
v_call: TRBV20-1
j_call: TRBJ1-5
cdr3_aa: CSAKRDRGRNQPQHF

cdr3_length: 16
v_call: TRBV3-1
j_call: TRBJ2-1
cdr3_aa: CASSPQGVAGYNEQFF

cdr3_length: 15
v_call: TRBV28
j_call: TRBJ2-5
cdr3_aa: CASSSSGRHEETQYF

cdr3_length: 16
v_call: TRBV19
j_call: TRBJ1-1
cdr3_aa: CASSSTGRPLNTEAFF

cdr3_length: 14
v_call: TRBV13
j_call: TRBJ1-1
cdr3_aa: CASSKDRGGTEAFF

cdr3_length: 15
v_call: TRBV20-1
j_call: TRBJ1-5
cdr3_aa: CSASHRDRGGQPQHF

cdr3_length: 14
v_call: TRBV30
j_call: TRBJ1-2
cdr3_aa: CAWEDRAVYYGYTF

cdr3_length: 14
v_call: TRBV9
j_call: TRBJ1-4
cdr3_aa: CASSVEGFNEKLFF

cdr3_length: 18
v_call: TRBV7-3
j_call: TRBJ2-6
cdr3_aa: CASSSAGTGSSGANVLTF

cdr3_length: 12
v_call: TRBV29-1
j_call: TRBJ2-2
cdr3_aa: CSVGVWTGELFF

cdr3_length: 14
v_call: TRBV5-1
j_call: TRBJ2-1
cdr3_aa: CASSLGSSGNEQFF

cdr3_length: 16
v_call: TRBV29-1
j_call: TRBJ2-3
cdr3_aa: CSVEDRLAGSPDTQYF

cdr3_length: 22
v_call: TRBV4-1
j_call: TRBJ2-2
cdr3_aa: CASSHHSTSGQPNGRFTGELFF

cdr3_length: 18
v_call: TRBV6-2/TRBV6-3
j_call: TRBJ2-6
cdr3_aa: CASSYIGTSYSGANVLTF

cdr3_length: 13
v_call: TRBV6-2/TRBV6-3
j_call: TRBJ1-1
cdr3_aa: CASSWDLWTEAFF

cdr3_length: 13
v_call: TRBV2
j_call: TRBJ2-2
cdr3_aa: CASKEQHTGELFF

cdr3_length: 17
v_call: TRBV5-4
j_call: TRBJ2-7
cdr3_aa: CASSLGLAGPGDYEQYF

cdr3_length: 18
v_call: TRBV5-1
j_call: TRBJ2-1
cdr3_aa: CASSLEWSGGAAYNEQFF

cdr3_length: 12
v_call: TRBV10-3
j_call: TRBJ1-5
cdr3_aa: CASAQPNQPQHF

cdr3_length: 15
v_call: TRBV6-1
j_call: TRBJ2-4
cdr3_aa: CASSEVGGGRGIQYF

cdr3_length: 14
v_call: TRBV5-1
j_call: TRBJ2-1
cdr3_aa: CASSDGQGSNEQFF

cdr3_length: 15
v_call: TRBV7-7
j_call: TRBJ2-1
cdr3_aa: CASSSRLAGRDEQFF

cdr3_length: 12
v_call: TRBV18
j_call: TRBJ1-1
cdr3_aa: CASSSRLGEAFF

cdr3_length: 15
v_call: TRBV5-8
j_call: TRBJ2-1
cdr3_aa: CASSIPGQGNNEQFF